These 26 T cell receptor beta chains originate from one sample sequenced in a study of blood T cell repertoires in COVID-19 (dated by TCRdb to about 2020). The library was generated by the immunoSEQ multiplex PCR assay. The immuneACCESS repertoire file appears here via TCRdb, limited to in-frame rearrangements. These files lack a portion of the clones; in checked studies, under half of the deficit traces to unresolved V genes, and the cause of the others is not known. For this sample the table gives hundreds of thousands of clones, of which roughly 87% were detected only once. Jointly, the top ten make up more than 8.5% of the sample. The sample taken for sequencing was PBMCs or T cells enriched from blood (not recorded which). The source is a woman aged 18 to 35 who had recovered from COVID-19.

CDR3 region: CASSLDSTLGEKLFF. CDR3 DNA: TGTGCCAGCAGCTTAGACTCGACGCTAGGTGAAAAACTGTTTTTT. This chain connects TRBV7-2 to TRBJ1-4; D remains ambiguous. Germline loops: CDR1 SGHTA, CDR2 FQGNSA. V gave up 1 base and J gave up 7 bases, with 13 bases separating them. CDR3 length: 15 residues.

This chain links TRBV19 with TRBJ2-1; D not resolved. Germline values: CDR1 LNHDA, CDR2 SQIVND (reference sequence). This CDR3 region has 15 residues. V was pared by 1 base and J by 10 bases, with 17 bases between. The CDR3 coding sequence is TGTGCCAGTAGTATAGGCGCGCTTCTAGGATACGAGCAGTTCTTC. Encoded protein: CASSIGALLGYEQFF.

This clone came up once. The chain employs TRBV10-3 and TRBJ1-3; the D is unclear. V was trimmed by 11 bases and J by 0 bases, leaving 20 bases between them. Per the germline V gene, CDR1 is ENHRY and CDR2 is SYGVKD. This CDR3 is built from 16 residues. As DNA, the CDR3 is TGTGCCCATCAGTCCTCGCGGGTTCTCTCTGGAAACACCATATATTTT. Amino acid sequence: CAHQSSRVLSGNTIYF.

This clone has only one observation. V and J are TRBV15 and TRBJ1-5; D remains unclear. The CDR3 has 17 amino acids. Germline CDR1 and CDR2: LNHNV and YYDKDF (reference sequence). With 0 bases removed from V and 11 bases from J, the gap between germline ends came to 23 bases. The CDR3 coding sequence is TGTGCCACCAGCAGAGATCATCTATCGGGGTGGGTGTGGTCCCAGCATTTT. As protein: CATSRDHLSGWVWSQHF. Looking up the rest from reference TRBV15 and TRBJ1-5 gives the full variable domain: DAMVIQNPRYQVTQFGKPVTLSCSQTLNHNVMYWYQQKSSQAPKLLFHYYDKDFNNEADTPDNFQSRRPNTSFCFLDIRSPGLGDTAMYLCATSRDHLSGWVWSQHFGDGTRLSIL.

The chain employs TRBV5-8 and TRBJ2-3, with a possible D match to TRBD1 (5 bases). This CDR3 spans 16 amino acids. The germline CDR1 and CDR2 sequences are SGHTS and YDEGEE. Trimming cost V 4 bases and J 5 bases, with 20 bases left between them. The CDR3 sequence is CASSPQGLGWRDTQYF. In DNA, the CDR3 is TGTGCCAGCAGCCCTCAGGGTCTGGGGTGGCGAGATACGCAGTATTTT.

This clone was seen a few times. The genes are TRBV6-5 and TRBJ1-5; 7 bases fit TRBD1. This CDR3 contains 14 residues. With V trimmed by 4 bases and J by 5 bases, 5 bases remained unmatched. Germline V gene data show CDR1 as MNHEY and CDR2 as SVGAGI. Here the CDR3 reads CASSSGQGDQPQHF. CDR3 DNA sequence: TGTGCCAGCAGTTCAGGGCAGGGGGATCAGCCCCAGCATTTT.

This clone was found once. The chain carries TRBV15 and TRBJ2-4, with 9 bases aligning to TRBD2. The CDR3 is made up of 19 amino acids. CDR1 LNHNV and CDR2 YYDKDF come from the germline V gene (reference sequence). The ends lost 1 base at V and 0 bases at J; junction bases unmatched: 10. The CDR3 nucleotides read TGTGCCACCAGCAGAGTCTCGGCGGGGGGGTCACTAGCCAAAAACATTCAGTACTTC. This sequence encodes CATSRVSAGGSLAKNIQYF.

The gene calls are TRBV5-6 and TRBJ1-2; 11 bases are shared with TRBD1. Trimming took 4 bases from V and 7 from J; bases not matched to a gene: 3. The CDR3 spans 13 residues. CDR1 is SGHDT and CDR2 is YYEEEE in the germline V gene. DNA of the CDR3: TGTGCCAGCAGCAAGGGACAGGGGGTTGGCTACACCTTC. Residues: CASSKGQGVGYTF.

The chain joins TRBV2 to TRBJ1-2, with D maybe TRBD1 (5 bases). CDR1 is SNHLY, CDR2 FYNNEI, per germline. The CDR3 has 14 amino acids. The V gene lost 1 base and the J gene lost 7 bases, with 13 bases spanning the gap. CDR3 coding DNA: TGTGCCAGCAGTGAAGAGCTGGGGGGAGCTGGCTACACCTTC. This gives the protein CASSEELGGAGYTF.

The rearrangement uses TRBV11-3 and TRBJ2-3; the match to TRBD2 covers 11 bases. The germline V gene encodes CDR1 SGHNT and CDR2 YENEEA. CDR3 size: 16 residues. V was pared by 1 base and J by 0 bases, with 0 bases of the junction left unmatched. The DNA of the CDR3 is TGTGCCAGCAGCTTAGGGACTAGCGGGAGCACAGATACGCAGTATTTT. It encodes CASSLGTSGSTDTQYF.

This clone was seen more than once but under ten times. The chain recombines TRBV6-4 with TRBJ2-7; 9 nucleotides match TRBD2. There are 15 residues in the CDR3. CDR1 MRHNA and CDR2 SNTAGT come from the germline V gene. V trimming: 10 bases; J trimming: 7 bases; junction bases outside the gene matches: 17. The CDR3 nucleotides are TGTGCCACCGCCCCCTGCGAGCGGGGGGTAGATGAGCAGTACTTC. It specifies CATAPCERGVDEQYF.

V and J are TRBV5-1 and TRBJ1-5; 7 nucleotides align to TRBD1. This CDR3 contains 15 residues. The ends lost 5 bases at V and 0 bases at J; junction bases unmatched: 5. Germline lookup yields CDR1 SGHRS and CDR2 YFSETQ. CDR3 residues: CASRQGPYSNQPQHF. The CDR3 DNA reads as TGCGCCAGCAGACAGGGGCCCTATAGCAATCAGCCCCAGCATTTT.

The CDR3 DNA reads TGTGCCAGCAGCTTGCGGGGGGTAGAACAGCCCCAGCATTTT. The encoded protein is CASSLRGVEQPQHF. The V call is TRBV5-6, the J call TRBJ1-5; a weak D match, TRBD1 (5 bases). The CDR3 runs to 14 residues. CDR1 SGHDT and CDR2 YYEEEE come from the germline V gene. Trimming stripped 1 base from V and 7 bases from J, with 12 bases between.

This clone was picked up a small number of times. CDR3 nucleotide sequence: TGTGCCAGTAGTATGAGCTACTCTGAGGAAAAACTGTTTTTT. Its translation is CASSMSYSEEKLFF. The chain recombines TRBV19 with TRBJ1-4; D gene uncertain. The germline V and J ends were trimmed by 3 bases and 8 bases, with 13 bases remaining between them. Germline values: CDR1 LNHDA, CDR2 SQIVND (reference sequence). CDR3 length: 14 amino acids.

In the case of this clone: This specimen includes other DNA sequences encoding the same CDR3. This chain links TRBV3-1 (or the pseudogene TRBV3-2) with TRBJ1-2; tentatively, D is TRBD1 (6 bases). Deletions cut 1 base from V and 4 bases from J, with 7 bases between. Germline assignment: CDR1 LGHDT and CDR2 YNNKEL (reference sequence). The CDR3 totals 13 residues. CDR3 in DNA: TGTGCCAGCAGCCAAGTACAGGGCTATGGCTACACCTTC. As protein: CASSQVQGYGYTF.

The CDR3 loop is CASSLAGSYSGNTIYF. The CDR3 DNA is TGTGCCAGCAGCTTGGCCGGGTCTTACTCTGGAAACACCATATATTTT. The chain has TRBV7-8 and TRBJ1-3; D ambiguous. This CDR3 region has 16 residues. The V end lost 3 bases, the J end lost 0 bases, and 12 bases lay between the germline ends. From germline, CDR1 is SGHVS and CDR2 FQNEAQ.

This clone was seen more than once but under ten times. The chain combines TRBV7-3 with TRBJ2-2; D is uncertain. Trimming removed 2 bases at V and 4 bases at J, with 8 bases between. The germline V gene has CDR1 SGHTA and CDR2 FQGTGA. This CDR3 contains 14 residues. The CDR3 DNA follows: TGTGCCAGCAGCTTAGACAAAACCACCGGGGAGCTGTTTTTT. This encodes CASSLDKTTGELFF. The full variable domain, with the rest looked up from reference TRBV7-3 and TRBJ2-2, is GAGVSQTPSNKVTEKGKYVELRCDPISGHTALYWYRQSLGQGPEFLIYFQGTGAADDSGLPNDRFFAVRPEGSVSTLKIQRTERGDSAVYLCASSLDKTTGELFFGEGSRLTVL.

The chain is built from TRBV10-3 and TRBJ1-4; a possible D gene is TRBD1 (5 bases). The CDR3 sequence is 15 residues long. Germline CDR1 ENHRY, CDR2 SYGVKD. V lost 4 bases to trimming and J lost 3 bases, with 12 bases between them. Here the CDR3 DNA reads TGTGCCATCAGTGGTCAGCTGGGGCCTAATGAAAAACTGTTTTTT. Its translation: CAISGQLGPNEKLFF.

This chain links TRBV14 with TRBJ1-2; D is perhaps TRBD1 (6 bases). This CDR3 contains 15 residues. Germline CDR1 reads SGHDN; CDR2 reads FVKESK. V lost 2 bases and J lost 4, with 14 bases in between. CDR3 sequence (DNA): TGTGCCAGCAGCCAATTGAGGCAGGGGATCTATGGCTACACCTTC. Encoded protein: CASSQLRQGIYGYTF.

The chain links TRBV11-2 to TRBJ2-3; 12 nucleotides match TRBD2. Germline CDR1 SGHAT, CDR2 FQNNGV. After removal of 3 bases from V and 4 bases from J, the junction contained 2 bases not matched to a gene. There are 15 residues in the CDR3. CDR3 amino acids: CASSLGLAGADTQYF. CDR3 DNA: TGTGCCAGCAGCTTGGGACTAGCGGGCGCAGATACGCAGTATTTT.

The chain uses TRBV27 and TRBJ1-4; D gene unclear. V lost 6 bases to trimming and J lost 8 bases, with 13 bases between them. This CDR3 has 13 residues. Germline V gives CDR1 MNHEY, CDR2 SMNVEV (reference sequence). CDR3 sequence (DNA): TGTGCCAGCAGCAGAAGGAGGGAGGAAAAACTGTTTTTT. Its translation is CASSRRREEKLFF. The entire variable domain, with the rest obtained from reference TRBV27 and TRBJ1-4, is as follows: EAQVTQNPRYLITVTGKKLTVTCSQNMNHEYMSWYRQDPGLGLRQIYYSMNVEVTDKGDVPEGYKVSRKEKRNFPLILESPSPNQTSLYFCASSRRREEKLFFGSGTQLSVL.

This clone was seen once. The V call is TRBV6-5, the J call TRBJ1-2; a weak D match, TRBD1 (5 bases). Germline loops: CDR1 MNHEY, CDR2 SVGAGI. This CDR3 comprises 13 residues. Trimming removed 2 bases at V and 8 bases at J, with 12 bases between. The CDR3 reads CASSYPGRGGYTF. CDR3 coding DNA: TGTGCCAGCAGTTACCCTGGGAGGGGCGGCTACACCTTC.

The chain couples TRBV28 to TRBJ2-2; D perhaps matches TRBD2 (5 bases). V lost 5 bases and J 6 bases, leaving 10 bases between the germline ends. This CDR3 has 13 residues. Looked up from germline, CDR1 is MDHEN and CDR2 is SYDVKM. Here the CDR3 reads CASSLLAPGELFF. In nucleotides, the CDR3 is TGTGCCAGCAGTCTTCTAGCCCCCGGGGAGCTGTTTTTT.

The chain carries TRBV5-1 and TRBJ2-7, with 7 bases identical to TRBD1. This CDR3 region has 13 residues. Germline V lookup: CDR1 SGHRS, CDR2 YFSETQ. The ends lost 4 bases at V and 6 bases at J; junction bases unmatched: 7. CDR3 loop: CASSGRTGSEQYF. CDR3 DNA sequence: TGCGCCAGCAGCGGTCGGACAGGAAGCGAGCAGTACTTC. The whole variable domain, remainder taken from reference TRBV5-1 and TRBJ2-7, is KAGVTQTPRYLIKTRGQQVTLSCSPISGHRSVSWYQQTPGQGLQFLFEYFSETQRNKGNFPGRFSGRQFSNSRSEMNVSTLELGDSALYLCASSGRTGSEQYFGPGTRLTVT.

CDR3 bases: TGTGCCAGCAGGGACTACTCCTACGAGCAGTACTTC. Amino acids: CASRDYSYEQYF. The chain couples TRBV27 to TRBJ2-7; D may be TRBD2 (6 bases). CDR3 length: 12 residues. The V and J ends lost 6 bases and 0 bases respectively, with 6 bases between them. CDR1 and CDR2 from the germline V gene are MNHEY and SMNVEV (reference sequence).

The gene calls are TRBV4-1 and TRBJ1-2; maybe TRBD1 (6 bases). CDR1 is MGHRA and CDR2 is YSYEKL in the germline V gene. The CDR3 runs to 14 residues. V was pared by 1 base and J by 7 bases, with 13 bases between. DNA of the CDR3: TGCGCCAGCAGCCAAGTGGGCAGGGGCGGTGGCTACACCTTC. Protein sequence: CASSQVGRGGGYTF.